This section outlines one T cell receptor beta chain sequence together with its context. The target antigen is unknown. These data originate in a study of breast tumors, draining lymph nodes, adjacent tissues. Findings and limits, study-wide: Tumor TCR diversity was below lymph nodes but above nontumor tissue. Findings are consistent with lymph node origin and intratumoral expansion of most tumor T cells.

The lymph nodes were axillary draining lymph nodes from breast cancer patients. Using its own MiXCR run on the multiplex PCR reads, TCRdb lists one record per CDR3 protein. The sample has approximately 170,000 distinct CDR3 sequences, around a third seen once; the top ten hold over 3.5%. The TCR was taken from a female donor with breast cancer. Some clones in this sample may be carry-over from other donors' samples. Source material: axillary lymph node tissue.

As DNA, the CDR3 is TGTGCCAGCAGTGCTAGACCGACAGGGGGCTCTGGAAACACCATATATTTT. This translates into CASSARPTGGSGNTIYF. The V call is TRBV25-1, the J call TRBJ1-3, with 9 bases lining up with TRBD1. The trim removed 4 bases at V and 0 bases at J, leaving 7 bases unmatched. CDR3 size: 17 residues. In germline, CDR1 is MGHDK, CDR2 SYGVNS.